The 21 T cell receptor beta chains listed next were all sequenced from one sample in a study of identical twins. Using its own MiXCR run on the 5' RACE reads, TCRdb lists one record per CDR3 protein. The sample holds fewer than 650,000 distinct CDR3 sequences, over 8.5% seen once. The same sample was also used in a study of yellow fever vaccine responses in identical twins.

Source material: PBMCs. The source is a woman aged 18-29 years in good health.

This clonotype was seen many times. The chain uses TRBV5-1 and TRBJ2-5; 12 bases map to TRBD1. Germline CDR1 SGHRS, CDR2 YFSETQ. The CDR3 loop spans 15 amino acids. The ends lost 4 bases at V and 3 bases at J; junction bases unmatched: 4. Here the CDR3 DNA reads TGCGCCAGCAGCGCCGGGACAGGGGGCGAAGAGACCCAGTACTTC. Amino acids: CASSAGTGGEETQYF.

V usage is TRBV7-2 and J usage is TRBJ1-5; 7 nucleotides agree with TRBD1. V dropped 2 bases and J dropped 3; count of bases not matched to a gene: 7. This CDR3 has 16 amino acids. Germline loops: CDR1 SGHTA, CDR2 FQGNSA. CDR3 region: CASSLQVDRLNQPQHF. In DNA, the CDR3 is TGTGCCAGCAGCTTACAGGTGGACAGGCTCAATCAGCCCCAGCATTTT.

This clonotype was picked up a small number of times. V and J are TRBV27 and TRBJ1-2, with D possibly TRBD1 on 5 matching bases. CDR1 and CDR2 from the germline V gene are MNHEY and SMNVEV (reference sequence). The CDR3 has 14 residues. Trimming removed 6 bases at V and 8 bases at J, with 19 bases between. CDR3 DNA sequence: TGTGCCAGCAGACGGGACGGACTTTCCAAAGGCTACACCTTC. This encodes CASRRDGLSKGYTF.

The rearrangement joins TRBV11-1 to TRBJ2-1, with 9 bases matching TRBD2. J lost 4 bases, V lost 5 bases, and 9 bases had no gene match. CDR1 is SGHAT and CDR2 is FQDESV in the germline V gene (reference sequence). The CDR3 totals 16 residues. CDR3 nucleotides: TGTGCCAGCAGCGACCACGCTAGCGGGGATTACAATGAGCAGTTCTTC. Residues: CASSDHASGDYNEQFF.

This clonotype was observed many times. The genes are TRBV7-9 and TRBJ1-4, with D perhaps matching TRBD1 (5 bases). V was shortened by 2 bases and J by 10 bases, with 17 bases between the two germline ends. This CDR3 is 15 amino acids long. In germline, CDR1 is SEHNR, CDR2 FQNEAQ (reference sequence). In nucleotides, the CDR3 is TGTGCCAGCAGCTTAAGGGACGGCCCGAAGGGAAAACTGTTTTTT. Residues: CASSLRDGPKGKLFF.

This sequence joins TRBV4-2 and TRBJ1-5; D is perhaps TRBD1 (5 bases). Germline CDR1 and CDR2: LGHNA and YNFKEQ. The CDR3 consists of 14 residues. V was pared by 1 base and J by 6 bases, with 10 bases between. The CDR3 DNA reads TGTGCCAGCAGCCAAGCGGGGCGCGGTCAGCCCCAGCATTTT. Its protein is CASSQAGRGQPQHF.

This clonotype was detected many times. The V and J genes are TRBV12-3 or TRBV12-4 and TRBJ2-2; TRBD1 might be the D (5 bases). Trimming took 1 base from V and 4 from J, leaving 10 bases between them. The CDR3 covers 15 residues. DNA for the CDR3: TGTGCCAGCAGTTTAGTGCAGGGTCCCACCGGGGAGCTGTTTTTT. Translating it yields CASSLVQGPTGELFF.

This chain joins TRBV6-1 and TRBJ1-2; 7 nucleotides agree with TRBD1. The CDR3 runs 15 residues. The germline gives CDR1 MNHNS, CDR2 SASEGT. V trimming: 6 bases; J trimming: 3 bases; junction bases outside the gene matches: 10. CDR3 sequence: CASSPTGIVHYGYTF. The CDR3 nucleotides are TGTGCCAGCAGCCCGACAGGGATTGTGCACTATGGCTACACCTTC.

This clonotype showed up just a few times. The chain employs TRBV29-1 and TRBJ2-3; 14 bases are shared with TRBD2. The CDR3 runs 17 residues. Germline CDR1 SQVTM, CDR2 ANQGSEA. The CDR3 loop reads CGVLGLAGERGLDTQYF. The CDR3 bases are TGCGGAGTCCTGGGACTAGCGGGGGAAAGGGGGTTAGATACGCAGTATTTT.

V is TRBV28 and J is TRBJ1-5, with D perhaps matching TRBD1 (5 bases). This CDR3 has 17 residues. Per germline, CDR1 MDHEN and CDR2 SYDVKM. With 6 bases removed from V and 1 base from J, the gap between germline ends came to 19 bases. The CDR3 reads CASRGDQGLMSNQPQHF. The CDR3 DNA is TGTGCCAGCAGAGGAGACCAGGGACTCATGAGCAATCAGCCCCAGCATTTT.

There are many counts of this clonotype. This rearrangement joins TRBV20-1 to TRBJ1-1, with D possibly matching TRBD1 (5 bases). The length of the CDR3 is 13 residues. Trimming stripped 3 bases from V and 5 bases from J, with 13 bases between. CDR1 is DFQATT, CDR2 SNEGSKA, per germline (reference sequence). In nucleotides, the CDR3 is TGCAGTGCTAGGCCGGGTAGGGGAACTGAAGCTTTCTTT. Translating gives CSARPGRGTEAFF.

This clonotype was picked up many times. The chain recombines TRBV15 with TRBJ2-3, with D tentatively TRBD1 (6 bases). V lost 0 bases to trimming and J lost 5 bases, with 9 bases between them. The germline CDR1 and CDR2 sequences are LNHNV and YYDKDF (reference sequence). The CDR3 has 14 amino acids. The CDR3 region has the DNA TGTGCCACCAGCAGAGATGGGGGCCAAGATACGCAGTATTTT. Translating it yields CATSRDGGQDTQYF.

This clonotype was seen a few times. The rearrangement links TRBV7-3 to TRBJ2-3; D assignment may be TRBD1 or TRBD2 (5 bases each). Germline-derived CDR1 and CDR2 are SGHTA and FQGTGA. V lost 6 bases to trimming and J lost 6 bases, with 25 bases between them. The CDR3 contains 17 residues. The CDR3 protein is CASRSLRGTDLLDTQYF. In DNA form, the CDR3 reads TGTGCCAGCAGATCTCTTAGAGGGACCGACTTGCTGGATACGCAGTATTTT.

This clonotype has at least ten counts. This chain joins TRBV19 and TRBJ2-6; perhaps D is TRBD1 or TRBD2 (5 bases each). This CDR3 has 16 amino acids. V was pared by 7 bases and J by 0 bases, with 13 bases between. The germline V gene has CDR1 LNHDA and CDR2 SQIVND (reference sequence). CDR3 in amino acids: CASTGTTFSGANVLTF. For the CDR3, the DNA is TGTGCCAGTACGGGGACGACGTTCTCTGGGGCCAACGTCCTGACTTTC.

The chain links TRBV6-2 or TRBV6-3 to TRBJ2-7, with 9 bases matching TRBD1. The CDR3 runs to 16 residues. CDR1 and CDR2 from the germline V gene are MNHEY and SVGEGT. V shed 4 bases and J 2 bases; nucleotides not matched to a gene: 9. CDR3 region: CASSSPVRDRAYEQYF. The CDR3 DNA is TGTGCCAGCAGTTCTCCGGTCCGGGACAGGGCCTACGAGCAGTACTTC.

CDR3 coding DNA: TGTGCCAGCAGCTTGGACATAGCGGGAGGGTACAATGAGCAGTTCTTC. Amino acids: CASSLDIAGGYNEQFF. The chain links TRBV5-5 to TRBJ2-1; 11 bases map to TRBD2. Germline-derived CDR1 and CDR2 are SGHKS and YYEKEE (reference sequence). The CDR3 extends over 16 amino acids. Trimming removed 0 bases from V and 4 bases from J; junction bases left unmatched: 3.

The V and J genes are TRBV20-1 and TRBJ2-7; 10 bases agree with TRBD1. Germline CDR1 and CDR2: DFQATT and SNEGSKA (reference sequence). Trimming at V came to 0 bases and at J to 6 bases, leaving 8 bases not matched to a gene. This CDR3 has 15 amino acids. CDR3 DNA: TGCAGTGCTAGAGACGGGACAGGGGAAAGTAGCGAGCAGTACTTC. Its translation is CSARDGTGESSEQYF.

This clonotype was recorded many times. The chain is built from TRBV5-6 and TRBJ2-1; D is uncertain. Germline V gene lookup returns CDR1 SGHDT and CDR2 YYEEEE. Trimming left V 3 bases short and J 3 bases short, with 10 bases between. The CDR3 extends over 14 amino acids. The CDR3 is CASSSLYLYNEQFF. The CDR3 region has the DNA TGTGCCAGCAGCTCCCTGTATCTCTACAATGAGCAGTTCTTC.

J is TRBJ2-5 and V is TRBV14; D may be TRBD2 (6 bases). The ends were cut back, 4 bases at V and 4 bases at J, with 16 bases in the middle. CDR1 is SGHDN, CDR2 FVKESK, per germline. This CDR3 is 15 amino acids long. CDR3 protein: CASSPPGRRGETQYF. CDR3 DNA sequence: TGTGCCAGCAGCCCGCCGGGACGGAGGGGAGAGACCCAGTACTTC.

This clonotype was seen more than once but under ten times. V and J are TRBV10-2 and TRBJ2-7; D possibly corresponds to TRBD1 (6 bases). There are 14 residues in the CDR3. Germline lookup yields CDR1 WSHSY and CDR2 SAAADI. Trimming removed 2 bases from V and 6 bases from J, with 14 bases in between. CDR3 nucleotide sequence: TGCGCCAGCAGTGAGACCGCAGGGGTGGGCGAGCAGTACTTC. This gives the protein CASSETAGVGEQYF.

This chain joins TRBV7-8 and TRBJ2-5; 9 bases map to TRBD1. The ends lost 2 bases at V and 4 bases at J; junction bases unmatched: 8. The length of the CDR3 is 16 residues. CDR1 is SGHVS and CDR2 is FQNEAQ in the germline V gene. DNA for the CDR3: TGTGCCAGCAGCTTAATAGGGACAGGGTTGGTAGAGACCCAGTACTTC. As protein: CASSLIGTGLVETQYF.